This T cell receptor beta chain stems from a study of CD8+ T cells in alopecia areata. Whole-study findings and limits: Normal-skin resident alphabeta T cells also appear among scalp sample sequences. The study found TCR sharing across patients less clear than in mice, possibly for HLA reasons. Lesional scalp, especially alopecia totalis/universalis, showed higher clonality than normal scalp.

PBMC-derived CD4+ and CD8+ T cells were sorted. Only a few counts were recorded for this clone. No antigen is known for it. This CDR3 spans 14 amino acids. CDR1 and CDR2 (germline): MGHDK, SYGVNS. The trim removed 10 bases at V and 4 bases at J, leaving 11 bases unmatched. Following RNA extraction, reverse transcription yielded cDNA that acted as the sequencing template. Data came from immunoSEQ multiplex PCR; TCRdb stores just in-frame clones and leaves some out. The sample includes some 110,000 clones, less than 80% of them seen just once. This chain links TRBV25-1 with TRBJ1-1; 8 bases agree with TRBD1. This TCR was sampled from a human donor in good health. Material for sequencing was CD4+ T cells sorted from blood. The CDR3 is CATTTGDRTTEAFF. As DNA, the CDR3 is TGTGCCACCACCACGGGGGACAGGACCACTGAAGCTTTCTTT.